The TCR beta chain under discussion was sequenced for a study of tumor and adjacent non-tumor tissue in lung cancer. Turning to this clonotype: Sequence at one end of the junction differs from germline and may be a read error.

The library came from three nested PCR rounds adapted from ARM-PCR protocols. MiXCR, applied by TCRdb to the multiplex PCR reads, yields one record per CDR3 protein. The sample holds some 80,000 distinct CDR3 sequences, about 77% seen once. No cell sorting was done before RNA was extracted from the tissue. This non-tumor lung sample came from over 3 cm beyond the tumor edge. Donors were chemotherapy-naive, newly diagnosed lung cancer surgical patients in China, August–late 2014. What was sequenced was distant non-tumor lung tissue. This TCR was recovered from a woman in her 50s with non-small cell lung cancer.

The CDR3 protein is CASSLDGGASGQFF. The CDR3 nucleotides are TGTGCCAGCAGCCTAGATGGGGGGGCTAGTGGGCAGTTCTTC. V is TRBV11-2 and J is TRBJ2-1; D is possibly TRBD2 (7 bases). CDR1 and CDR2 from the germline V gene are SGHAT and FQNNGV. This CDR3 is built from 14 residues.